This entry concerns a single TCR beta chain. This table comes from immunoSEQ multiplex PCR, and its TCRdb copy is limited to in-frame clones, with some not included. The table has 2,000 to 2,500 clones, 90% seen once. These data originate in a study of tumor T cells in aggressive B-cell lymphoma. CDR1 and CDR2 from the germline V gene are MNHEY and SVGAGI. The V and J ends lost 6 bases and 1 base respectively, with 9 bases between them. The CDR3 consists of 14 residues. This receptor was identified in an adult with diffuse large B cell lymphoma. The chain links TRBV6-5 to TRBJ2-2; D possibly corresponds to TRBD1 (6 bases). Sequencing used tumor tissue. CDR3 in amino acids: CASSRTVNTGELFF. The CDR3 bases are TGTGCCAGCAGCAGGACAGTGAACACCGGGGAGCTGTTTTTT.